Listed here are 18 T cell receptor beta chains from one sample, sequenced in a study of vaccination and CD4 T cells after COVID-19. Sequenced with the Oncomine TCR Beta short-read assay was DNA taken from cultured CD4+ T cells. TCRdb reprocessed the PCR reads via MiXCR and lists one record per CDR3 protein. The table lists tens of thousands of distinct CDR3 sequences, under 65% of them singletons. The treatment here: roughly nine-day PBMC culture with coronavirus spike peptide pools or control peptides (ViraFEST assay). The antigens of these receptors remain unknown. Sequenced: CD4+ T cells from blood, cultured in vitro. All receptors derive from a human donor who had recovered from COVID-19.

This chain joins TRBV20-1 and TRBJ2-7; D assignment may be TRBD1 or TRBD2 (5 bases each). This CDR3 is 13 amino acids long. With 5 bases removed from V and 4 bases from J, the gap between germline ends came to 15 bases. Germline lookup yields CDR1 DFQATT and CDR2 SNEGSKA (reference sequence). The CDR3 here is CSADRDGYYEQYF. The DNA of the CDR3 is TGCAGTGCTGACCGGGACGGCTATTACGAGCAGTACTTC.

This rearrangement joins TRBV21-1 to TRBJ2-7; whether TRBD1, the table's D call, matches the DNA was not checked. TRBV21-1 is noted as a pseudogene. The CDR3 sequence is 14 residues long. DNA of the CDR3: TGTGCCGGGACGGTTCCGGGACATCTCTACGAGCAGTACTTC. It specifies CAGTVPGHLYEQYF.

This clonotype came up a few times. V gene TRBV19 combines with J gene TRBJ2-7; D is unclear. From germline, CDR1 is LNHDA and CDR2 SQIVND (reference sequence). This CDR3 has 13 residues. V dropped 6 bases and J dropped 3 bases, with 12 bases sitting between them. In DNA, the CDR3 is TGTGCCAGTAGCCGGCAAACCGGCTACGAGCAGTACTTC. Translated: CASSRQTGYEQYF.

The chain links TRBV30 to TRBJ1-5; the D is unclear. V lost 5 bases and J lost 0, with 11 bases in between. Germline lookup yields CDR1 GTSNPN and CDR2 SVGIG (reference sequence). This CDR3 comprises 14 residues. The CDR3 loop reads CAWGEQSSNQPQHF. CDR3 bases: TGTGCCTGGGGGGAACAGAGTAGCAATCAGCCCCAGCATTTT.

V gene TRBV24-1 combines with J gene TRBJ2-3; D remains unclear. CDR1 is KGHDR, CDR2 SFDVKD, per germline. This CDR3 is 14 amino acids long. V lost 3 bases and J lost 2, with 8 bases in between. The CDR3 nucleotides are TGTGCCACCAGTGATCCCGCCCTCACAGATACGCAGTATTTT. It codes for CATSDPALTDTQYF.

The chain recombines TRBV7-2 with TRBJ2-5; possibly TRBD2 for D (5 bases). This CDR3 has 14 amino acids. Per germline, CDR1 SGHTA and CDR2 FQGNSA. Trimming took off 0 bases at V and 5 bases at J, with 10 bases between the two ends. In DNA form, the CDR3 reads TGTGCCAGCAGCTTAGCGGGAGTTCTGGAGACCCAGTACTTC. This sequence encodes CASSLAGVLETQYF.

There are a few counts of this clonotype. The V gene is TRBV20-1, the J gene TRBJ1-1, with D maybe TRBD1 (5 bases). V dropped 3 bases and J dropped 5 bases, with 13 bases sitting between them. Germline CDR1 is DFQATT and CDR2 is SNEGSKA (reference sequence). The CDR3 loop spans 13 amino acids. The chain's CDR3 is CSASGGRETEAFF. The CDR3 nucleotides are TGCAGTGCTAGCGGGGGGAGGGAGACTGAAGCTTTCTTT.

This chain joins TRBV12-3 or TRBV12-4 and TRBJ2-2; the D gene could be TRBD1 or TRBD2 (7 bases each). The CDR3 consists of 14 residues. Trimming removed 8 bases at V and 2 bases at J, with 12 bases between. The CDR3 spells CASRQGLNTGELFF. CDR3 DNA sequence: TGTGCCAGCCGACAGGGACTAAACACCGGGGAGCTGTTTTTT.

This clonotype was picked up one time. V usage is TRBV28 and J usage is TRBJ2-7, with D hard to call. The CDR3 sequence is 14 residues long. Germline V gives CDR1 MDHEN, CDR2 SYDVKM. V lost 5 bases and J lost 2, with 13 bases in between. CDR3 coding DNA: TGTGCCAGCAGTAAGAGTAGGGCGACCTACGAGCAGTACTTC. It yields the protein CASSKSRATYEQYF.

The chain links TRBV20-1 to TRBJ2-3, with 9 bases matching TRBD1. Per germline, CDR1 DFQATT and CDR2 SNEGSKA (reference sequence). There are 15 residues in the CDR3. The trim removed 0 bases at V and 1 base at J, leaving 2 bases unmatched. CDR3 nucleotide sequence: TGCAGTGCTAGAGACCGGGACAGGGGCACAGATACGCAGTATTTT. Its translation: CSARDRDRGTDTQYF.

The sample holds a few counts of this clonotype. The genes are TRBV6-2 or TRBV6-3 and TRBJ1-2; D is possibly TRBD1 (5 bases). CDR3 length: 15 residues. Trimming took off 7 bases at V and 0 bases at J, with 15 bases between the two ends. Germline-derived CDR1 and CDR2 are MNHEY and SVGEGT. CDR3 DNA: TGTGCCAGCAATTATCCGGGACTAGCTAACTATGGCTACACCTTC. Its translation is CASNYPGLANYGYTF.

The chain recombines TRBV7-2 with TRBJ1-2; D not certain. CDR3 length equals 13 residues. The V and J ends lost 0 bases and 4 bases respectively, with 6 bases between them. Germline-derived CDR1 and CDR2 are SGHTA and FQGNSA. The CDR3 DNA is TGTGCCAGCAGCTTAGCCCTCGGCTATGGCTACACCTTC. Its protein is CASSLALGYGYTF.

V is TRBV20-1 and J is TRBJ1-5, with a possible D match to TRBD1 (5 bases). The V and J ends lost 6 bases and 6 bases respectively, with 18 bases between them. Germline CDR1 DFQATT, CDR2 SNEGSKA (reference sequence). This CDR3 has 14 amino acids. In nucleotides, the CDR3 is TGCAGTGCCCTCCGGGGCAGGGAAAGTCAGCCCCAGCATTTT. It specifies CSALRGRESQPQHF.

The gene calls are TRBV7-2 and TRBJ2-5; 12 bases map to TRBD2. V shed 0 bases and J 5 bases; nucleotides not matched to a gene: 1. CDR3 length: 15 amino acids. Germline V gene sequence: CDR1 SGHTA, CDR2 FQGNSA. The CDR3 DNA is TGTGCCAGCAGCTTAGCCGGACTAGCGGGGGAGACCCAGTACTTC. Its protein is CASSLAGLAGETQYF.

CDR3 DNA: TGTGCCAGCGGCGACAGGGCGACTTACTATGGCTACACCTTC. It translates to CASGDRATYYGYTF. The rearrangement joins TRBV7-9 to TRBJ1-2; TRBD1 agrees at 7 bases. Trimming took 8 bases from V and 3 from J; bases not matched to a gene: 9. In germline, CDR1 is SEHNR, CDR2 FQNEAQ (reference sequence). There are 14 residues in the CDR3.

The chain uses TRBV2 and TRBJ2-7; D perhaps matches TRBD2 (6 bases). The CDR3 spans 17 residues. CDR1 and CDR2 (germline): SNHLY, FYNNEI. Trimming removed 6 bases at V and 2 bases at J, with 23 bases between. The CDR3 spells CASRRYGGEGEAYEQYF. The DNA for the CDR3 is TGTGCCAGCAGGCGCTACGGGGGTGAGGGAGAGGCCTACGAGCAGTACTTC.

The V gene is TRBV5-1, the J gene TRBJ2-7; the D gene is possibly TRBD1 (6 bases). The CDR3 sequence is 15 residues long. V lost 2 bases, J lost 5 bases, and 17 bases lay in between. Germline values: CDR1 SGHRS, CDR2 YFSETQ. The CDR3 DNA sequence: TGCGCCAGCAGCTTAGTAATACAGGGAATCCACGAGCAGTACTTC. This sequence encodes CASSLVIQGIHEQYF. Variable domain in full (rest from reference TRBV5-1 and TRBJ2-7): KAGVTQTPRYLIKTRGQQVTLSCSPISGHRSVSWYQQTPGQGLQFLFEYFSETQRNKGNFPGRFSGRQFSNSRSEMNVSTLELGDSALYLCASSLVIQGIHEQYFGPGTRLTVT.

V is TRBV27 and J is TRBJ2-7; possibly TRBD1 or TRBD2 for D (5 bases each). There are 14 residues in the CDR3. Trimming cost V 3 bases and J 2 bases, with 11 bases left between them. Germline assignment: CDR1 MNHEY and CDR2 SMNVEV (reference sequence). The CDR3, as DNA: TGTGCCAGCAGTTTCAAGGGACCAACCTACGAGCAGTACTTC. It encodes CASSFKGPTYEQYF.